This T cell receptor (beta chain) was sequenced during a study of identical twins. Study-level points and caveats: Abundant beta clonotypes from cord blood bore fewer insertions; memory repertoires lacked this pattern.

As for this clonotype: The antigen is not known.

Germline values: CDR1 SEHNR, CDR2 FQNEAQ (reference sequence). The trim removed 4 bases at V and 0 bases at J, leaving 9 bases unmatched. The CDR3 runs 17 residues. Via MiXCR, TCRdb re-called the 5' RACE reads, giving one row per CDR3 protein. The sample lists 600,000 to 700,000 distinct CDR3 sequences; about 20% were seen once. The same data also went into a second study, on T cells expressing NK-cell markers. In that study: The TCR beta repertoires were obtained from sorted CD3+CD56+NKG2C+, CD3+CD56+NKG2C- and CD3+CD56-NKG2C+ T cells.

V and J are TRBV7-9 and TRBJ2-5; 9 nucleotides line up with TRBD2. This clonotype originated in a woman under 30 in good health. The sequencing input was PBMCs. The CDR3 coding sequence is TGTGCCAGCAGCTCCCAACTAGCGGGCCTGTACCAAGAGACCCAGTACTTC. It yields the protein CASSSQLAGLYQETQYF.